The rows below give T cell receptor beta chains drawn from one sample of a study of brain T cells in children with intractable seizures. Assay used: immunoSEQ multiplex PCR; TCRdb lists only in-frame clones, some missing. The repertoire consists of 55,000 to 80,000 clones, with 90% to 96% occurring once and the leading ten covering 0.3% to 0.4%. The sample in question was peripheral blood, obtained at surgery. The receptors derive from a boy in the first two years of life with focal cortical dysplasia and intractable seizures. Each CDR3 is given with its conserved first and last residue. The D gene is left open where the match is weak. A row's size may be missing; if present it is once, few, many or a size class.

clone_size	v_call	j_call	d_call	cdr3_aa	cdr3_nt
-	TRBV7-9	TRBJ1-5	-	CASSRSTYQPQHF	TGTGCCAGCAGCCGGTCAACATATCAGCCCCAGCATTTT
-	TRBV7-9	TRBJ2-3	TRBD2	CASSLATSGSRDTQYF	TGTGCCAGCAGCTTAGCGACTAGCGGGAGTCGAGATACGCAGTATTTT
-	TRBV4-2	TRBJ1-1	-	CASSQGSYTEAFF	TGTGCCAGCAGCCAAGGGTCCTACACTGAAGCTTTCTTT
-	TRBV7-6	TRBJ1-3	-	CASSSVRGPGNTIYF	TGTGCCAGCAGCTCTGTGAGGGGTCCTGGAAACACCATATATTTT
-	TRBV4-2	TRBJ2-1	TRBD2	CASSRETSGGPNEQFF	TGTGCCAGCAGCCGCGAGACTAGCGGCGGCCCCAATGAGCAGTTCTTC
-	TRBV7-2	TRBJ2-3	-	CASSLQGSDTQYF	TGTGCCAGCAGCCTACAGGGTTCGGATACGCAGTATTTT
-	TRBV6-5	TRBJ2-7	-	CASSYSEQGSYEQYF	TGTGCCAGCAGTTACTCGGAACAGGGCTCCTACGAGCAGTACTTC
-	TRBV18	TRBJ1-2	-	CASSQSGNYGYTF	TGTGCCAGCTCACAAAGCGGGAACTATGGCTACACCTTC
-	TRBV7-3	TRBJ2-5	-	CASSSTGIGETQYF	TGTGCCAGCAGCTCCACAGGGATAGGTGAGACCCAGTACTTC
-	TRBV4-1	TRBJ1-4	-	CASRRYATNEKLFF	TGCGCCAGCAGAAGATATGCAACTAATGAAAAACTGTTTTTT
-	TRBV11-3	TRBJ2-5	TRBD1	CASSLGGTGGYGTQYF	TGTGCCAGCAGCTTAGGGGGGACAGGGGGTTATGGGACCCAGTACTTC
-	TRBV5-1	TRBJ1-1	-	CASRLAEMAFF	TGCGCCAGCCGCCTTGCAGAAATGGCTTTCTTT
-	TRBV13	TRBJ2-5	-	CASSREGFQETQYF	TGTGCCAGCAGCCGTGAGGGGTTCCAAGAGACCCAGTACTTC
-	TRBV12-3/TRBV12-4	TRBJ1-2	-	CASRGGSGYTF	TGTGCCAGCAGGGGGGGGAGTGGCTACACCTTC
-	TRBV5-1	TRBJ1-4	-	CASSREKLFF	TGCGCCAGCAGCCGTGAAAAACTGTTTTTT
-	TRBV19	TRBJ1-3	-	CASSITGGGSGNTIYF	TGTGCCAGTAGTATCACGGGAGGAGGCTCTGGAAACACCATATATTTT
-	TRBV6-5	TRBJ2-5	-	CASSYSSPKETQYF	TGTGCCAGCAGTTACTCGAGTCCTAAAGAGACCCAGTACTTC
-	TRBV6-4	TRBJ2-1	TRBD2	CASSERGGGYNEQFF	TGTGCCAGCAGTGAGCGGGGGGGAGGTTACAATGAGCAGTTCTTC
-	TRBV25-1	TRBJ2-5	-	CASSATPTQETQYF	TGTGCCAGCAGTGCGACTCCCACCCAAGAGACCCAGTACTTC
-	TRBV27	TRBJ2-7	-	CASSPNTRDEQYF	TGTGCCAGCAGTCCAAATACTAGGGATGAGCAGTACTTC
-	TRBV19	TRBJ1-5	-	CASSIRGNQPQHF	TGTGCCAGTAGTATAAGGGGGAATCAGCCCCAGCATTTT
-	TRBV18	TRBJ1-5	-	CASSPGGSNQPQHF	TGTGCCAGCTCACCGGGGGGTAGCAATCAGCCCCAGCATTTT
-	TRBV10-3	TRBJ1-2	-	CAISEDKNYGYTF	TGTGCCATCAGTGAGGACAAAAACTATGGCTACACCTTC
-	TRBV10-2	TRBJ2-7	TRBD2	CASSDVGRGVTYEQYF	TGCGCCAGCAGTGACGTAGGGCGGGGGGTAACCTACGAGCAGTACTTC
-	TRBV7-2	TRBJ1-5	TRBD1	CASSSGQGAHNQPQHF	TGTGCCAGCAGCTCAGGACAGGGGGCCCACAATCAGCCCCAGCATTTT
-	TRBV6-6	TRBJ2-7	TRBD1	CASTTGGGTYEQYF	TGTGCCAGCACGACAGGGGGCGGGACGTACGAGCAGTACTTC
-	TRBV2	TRBJ2-5	-	CASSRDLLGAETQYF	TGTGCCAGCAGTCGGGACCTACTAGGGGCAGAGACCCAGTACTTC
-	TRBV5-6	TRBJ2-5	-	CASSDRTGWGETQYF	TGTGCCAGCAGCGACCGTACAGGGTGGGGAGAGACCCAGTACTTC
-	TRBV4-3	TRBJ2-2	-	CASSQDLGGAGELFF	TGCGCCAGCAGCCAGGACCTAGGGGGAGCCGGGGAGCTGTTTTTT
-	TRBV18	TRBJ2-3	TRBD2	CASSPGTSGDTQYF	TGTGCCAGCTCACCGGGGACTAGCGGGGATACGCAGTATTTT
-	TRBV10-3	TRBJ2-7	-	CAISAERYEQYF	TGTGCCATCAGTGCTGAGAGGTACGAGCAGTACTTC
-	TRBV11-2	TRBJ1-2	-	CASSLVGYGYTF	TGTGCCAGCAGCTTAGTGGGGTATGGCTACACCTTC
-	TRBV9	TRBJ2-1	-	CASSERDRGGLAGTMFF	TGTGCCAGCAGCGAGAGGGACAGGGGAGGGCTAGCGGGAACTATGTTCTTC
few	TRBV2	TRBJ2-7	-	CASSKRATYEQYF	TGTGCCAGCAGTAAGAGGGCGACCTACGAGCAGTACTTC
-	TRBV5-1	TRBJ2-3	-	CASSLLSPGLTRSSTDTQYF	TGCGCCAGCAGCTTGTTAAGTCCCGGGTTAACACGGTCTAGCACAGATACGCAGTATTTT
-	TRBV4-3	TRBJ2-6	-	CASSQVVGAGANVLTF	TGCGCCAGCAGCCAAGTTGTCGGGGCTGGGGCCAACGTCCTGACTTTC
-	TRBV28	TRBJ1-4	TRBD1	CASSIIGQGNEKLFF	TGTGCCAGCAGTATTATCGGACAGGGTAATGAAAAACTGTTTTTT
once	TRBV10-2	TRBJ2-3	TRBD2	CASSRLAGGRSTDTQYF	TGCGCCAGCAGCAGACTAGCGGGGGGACGTAGCACAGATACGCAGTATTTT
-	TRBV28	TRBJ2-5	TRBD2	CASSFLAGGLETQYF	TGTGCCAGCAGTTTTCTAGCGGGAGGCTTAGAGACCCAGTACTTC
-	TRBV15	TRBJ2-7	-	CATSRVDTYEQYF	TGTGCCACCAGCAGAGTGGACACCTACGAGCAGTACTTC
-	TRBV7-9	TRBJ1-2	TRBD1	CASSSRPDRDRDYYGYTF	TGTGCCAGCAGCTCCAGACCTGACCGGGACAGGGATTACTATGGCTACACCTTC
-	TRBV19	TRBJ1-2	-	CASSEIWGAYDF	TGTGCCAGTAGTGAAATCTGGGGGGCCTACGACTTC
-	TRBV4-3	TRBJ2-3	-	CASSLGPGADTQYF	TGCGCCAGCAGCCTAGGCCCTGGAGCAGATACGCAGTATTTT
-	TRBV5-1	TRBJ1-1	-	CASSSHRRQNTEAFF	TGCGCCAGCAGCTCTCACCGCAGACAGAACACTGAAGCTTTCTTT
-	TRBV5-4	TRBJ2-7	TRBD2	CASSMGLAGAYEQYF	TGTGCCAGCAGTATGGGACTAGCGGGGGCCTACGAGCAGTACTTC
-	TRBV3-1/TRBV3-2	TRBJ2-5	TRBD2	CASSPRTSGPTGPQETQYF	TGTGCCAGCAGCCCTCGGACTAGCGGGCCAACAGGTCCACAAGAGACCCAGTACTTC
-	TRBV6-2/TRBV6-3	TRBJ2-5	TRBD2	CASSYSVLAGSRETQYF	TGTGCCAGCAGTTACTCGGTGCTAGCGGGATCTCGGGAGACCCAGTACTTC
-	TRBV7-3	TRBJ2-1	-	CASSLSGRSHNEQFF	TGTGCCAGCAGCTTAAGTGGGAGGAGCCACAATGAGCAGTTCTTC
-	TRBV3-1/TRBV3-2	TRBJ1-1	-	CASSQANSNTEAFF	TGTGCCAGCAGCCAAGCAAATTCGAACACTGAAGCTTTCTTT
-	TRBV2	TRBJ2-7	-	CASLKIGGHEQYF	TGTGCCAGCTTGAAGATCGGGGGCCACGAGCAGTACTTC
-	TRBV10-3	TRBJ2-7	TRBD2	CAISDSSGSRSEQYF	TGTGCCATCAGTGACTCTAGCGGGAGTCGTTCCGAGCAGTACTTC
-	TRBV10-3	TRBJ2-1	-	CAFAKGASYNEQFF	TGTGCTTTCGCTAAAGGGGCATCCTACAATGAGCAGTTCTTC
-	TRBV3-1/TRBV3-2	TRBJ2-3	TRBD1	CASSHTATGGGGTDTQYF	TGTGCCAGCAGCCACACAGCAACAGGGGGCGGGGGCACAGATACGCAGTATTTT